A single sample is the source of the 18 T cell receptor beta chains below, sequenced in a study of shared clonotypes between healthy human individuals. Data came from immunoSEQ multiplex PCR; TCRdb stores just in-frame clones and leaves some out. The repertoire holds hundreds of thousands of clones, with 73% as singletons. Sequenced input: memory CD4+ T cells sorted from blood. The subset: CD45RA-negative fraction. Every receptor here comes from a man aged 25-40 years in good health.

V usage is TRBV11-3 and J usage is TRBJ2-3; D unresolved. Between the trimmed V and J ends, which lost 0 bases and 6 bases, there was a span of 13 bases. Germline V lookup: CDR1 SGHNT, CDR2 YENEEA. The CDR3 extends over 15 amino acids. Written as DNA, the CDR3 is TGTGCCAGCAGCTTAGATCGGGTGGCTACGGATACGCAGTATTTT. Amino acid sequence: CASSLDRVATDTQYF.

A single count supports this clone. The chain carries TRBV29-1 and TRBJ1-3; no reliable D call. The germline gives CDR1 SQVTM, CDR2 ANQGSEA. V lost 2 bases and J 8 bases, leaving 10 bases between the germline ends. The CDR3 covers 12 residues. The CDR3 reads CSVEPGEDTIYF. CDR3 DNA: TGCAGCGTTGAACCCGGGGAGGACACCATATATTTT.

On this clone: Different DNA sequences within this sample yield the same CDR3. The V call is TRBV19, the J call TRBJ1-1; D not certain. The CDR3 length is 13 residues. V lost 7 bases, J lost 1 base, and 10 bases lay in between. Germline CDR1 and CDR2: LNHDA and SQIVND (reference sequence). In nucleotides, the CDR3 is TGTGCCAGTAAAATACGCGGGAACACTGAAGCTTTCTTT. Amino acid sequence: CASKIRGNTEAFF.

The chain couples TRBV7-2 to TRBJ1-2, with 10 bases identical to TRBD1. V was clipped by 4 bases and J by 1 base; unmatched bases: 3. CDR1 and CDR2 (germline): SGHTA, FQGNSA. The CDR3 sequence is 15 residues long. The CDR3 DNA reads as TGTGCCAGCAGCTACAGGACAGGGGGTAACTATGGCTACACCTTC. This encodes CASSYRTGGNYGYTF.

A note on this clone: Other DNA sequences in the sample encode the same CDR3. V gene TRBV6-5 combines with J gene TRBJ1-1, with D perhaps matching TRBD1 (6 bases). Trimming cost V 0 bases and J 2 bases, with 10 bases left between them. The CDR3 runs to 15 residues. The germline V gene has CDR1 MNHEY and CDR2 SVGAGI. The CDR3 spells CASSYSGRGNTEAFF. The CDR3 DNA reads as TGTGCCAGCAGTTACTCTGGCAGGGGAAACACTGAAGCTTTCTTT.

The chain uses TRBV27 and TRBJ2-1, with 10 bases that match TRBD2. Per the germline V gene, CDR1 is MNHEY and CDR2 is SMNVEV (reference sequence). The CDR3 sequence is 14 residues long. Trimming took 10 bases from V and 7 from J; bases not matched to a gene: 10. CDR3 DNA: TGTGCCACAAGGGAGCGGGGGGGGAGGAATGAGCAGTTCTTC. Its protein is CATRERGGRNEQFF.

A remark on this clone: The limits of the CDR3 on the DNA are not certain, so only TCRdb's listed CDR3 is given. The gene calls are TRBV10-2 and TRBJ1-3. Germline CDR1 reads WSHSY; CDR2 reads SAAADI. The CDR3 is 15 amino acids in total, end residues counted. CDR3: CASSSGGSPGNTIYF.

The chain links TRBV5-1 to TRBJ1-1; D might be TRBD1 (6 bases). Germline CDR1 SGHRS, CDR2 YFSETQ. Trimming removed 5 bases from V and 3 bases from J, with 14 bases in between. The length of the CDR3 is 14 residues. CDR3 nucleotides: TGCGCCAGCAGGGTAGGACAGTCGTACACTGAAGCTTTCTTT. The encoded protein is CASRVGQSYTEAFF.

V is TRBV5-4 and J is TRBJ2-2; D is ambiguous. The germline gives CDR1 SGHNT, CDR2 YYREEE (reference sequence). This CDR3 contains 15 residues. V gave up 4 bases and J gave up 4 bases, with 14 bases separating them. In DNA form, the CDR3 reads TGTGCCAGCAGCCCCACAGAGATGATCACCGGGGAGCTGTTTTTT. Translating it yields CASSPTEMITGELFF.

The chain is built from TRBV28 and TRBJ2-4, with 11 bases fitting TRBD2. The CDR3 runs to 17 residues. CDR1 MDHEN and CDR2 SYDVKM come from the germline V gene. V lost 6 bases, J lost 1 base, and 8 bases stayed unmatched. CDR3 loop: CASRHPWTSGAKNIQYF. CDR3 bases: TGTGCCAGCAGGCACCCCTGGACTAGCGGGGCCAAAAACATTCAGTACTTC. The variable domain in full, completed from reference TRBV28 and TRBJ2-4, reads DVKVTQSSRYLVKRTGEKVFLECVQDMDHENMFWYRQDPGLGLRLIYFSYDVKMKEKGDIPEGYSVSREKKERFSLILESASTNQTSMYLCASRHPWTSGAKNIQYFGAGTRLSVL.

In this sample, this clone turned up many times. The V call is TRBV7-2, the J call TRBJ1-2; D unresolved. Per the germline V gene, CDR1 is SGHTA and CDR2 is FQGNSA. V was shortened by 3 bases and J by 6 bases, with 11 bases between the two germline ends. CDR3 size: 13 residues. This CDR3 is CASSFGHTDGYTF. Written as DNA, the CDR3 is TGTGCCAGCAGCTTTGGCCACACTGATGGCTACACCTTC. The whole variable domain, remainder taken from reference TRBV7-2 and TRBJ1-2, is GAGVSQSPSNKVTEKGKDVELRCDPISGHTALYWYRQSLGQGLEFLIYFQGNSAPDKSGLPSDRFSAERTGGSVSTLTIQRTQQEDSAVYLCASSFGHTDGYTFGSGTRLTVV.

The count of this clone is one. The V call is TRBV18, the J call TRBJ1-2; tentative D call: TRBD1 (5 bases). Trimming cost V 6 bases and J 4 bases, with 12 bases left between them. The CDR3 extends over 13 amino acids. In germline, CDR1 is KGHSH, CDR2 LQKENI. The CDR3 DNA follows: TGTGCCAGCTCCCGGGACGGATCCTATGGCTACACCTTC. Its protein product is CASSRDGSYGYTF.

This clone has just one count. It differs at one base from a far larger clone, so likely a read error. In the same sample, other DNA sequences code for this CDR3. The gene calls are TRBV18 and TRBJ2-7, with 7 bases identical to TRBD2. This CDR3 is 14 amino acids long. CDR1 KGHSH and CDR2 LQKENI come from the germline V gene. V shed 3 bases, J shed 7 bases, and the junction held 9 bases outside the gene matches. CDR3 bases: TGTGCCAGCTCACCCGTTGGGAGGGCCCATGAGCAGTACTTC. Translating gives CASSPVGRAHEQYF.

The chain is built from TRBV6-6 and TRBJ1-1, with D perhaps matching TRBD1 (6 bases). The CDR3 extends over 15 amino acids. V was trimmed by 0 bases and J by 0 bases, leaving 8 bases between them. Germline CDR1 reads MNHNY; CDR2 reads SVGAGI (reference sequence). The CDR3 region is CASSYSGGLNTEAFF. DNA for the CDR3: TGTGCCAGCAGTTACTCAGGGGGGCTGAACACTGAAGCTTTCTTT.

V and J are TRBV28 and TRBJ1-2, with 8 positions matching TRBD1. This CDR3 spans 17 amino acids. With 6 bases clipped from V and 2 bases from J, the junction kept 14 bases outside the gene matches. Germline CDR1 is MDHEN and CDR2 is SYDVKM. The CDR3 region has the DNA TGTGCCAGCAGCAGGACCGGGCAAGACAGGGGAAACTATGGCTACACCTTC. Encoded protein: CASSRTGQDRGNYGYTF.

Remarks on this clone: One end of the junction is discordant with germline, which a read error may explain. The chain links TRBV2 to TRBJ1-2; a weak D match, TRBD1 (6 bases). The CDR3 is 15 residues long. CDR1 SNHLY and CDR2 FYNNEI come from the germline V gene. Here the CDR3 DNA reads TGTGCCAGCAGCGAAGACCACAGGGATAACTATGGCTACACCTTC. Translation: CASSEDHRDNYGYTF.

The V and J genes are TRBV19 and TRBJ1-5, with D possibly TRBD1 on 6 matching bases. The germline gives CDR1 LNHDA, CDR2 SQIVND (reference sequence). V lost 4 bases to trimming and J lost 6 bases, with 10 bases between them. The CDR3 sequence is 13 residues long. The CDR3 is CASSKGEAQPQHF. The DNA for the CDR3 is TGTGCCAGTAGTAAGGGGGAGGCTCAGCCCCAGCATTTT.

The chain recombines TRBV10-3 with TRBJ2-7, with D possibly matching TRBD2 (5 bases). V was shortened by 11 bases and J by 0 bases, with 11 bases between the two germline ends. CDR1 and CDR2 (germline): ENHRY, SYGVKD. The CDR3 runs to 12 residues. The CDR3 nucleotides read TGTGCCTCCACGGACTCCTCCTACGAGCAGTACTTC. This codes for CASTDSSYEQYF.